The clone carrying this T cell receptor beta chain was counted between two and nine times. As yet, its antigen is unknown. Primers: 60 Vbeta forward and 13 Jbeta reverse. This table comes from immunoSEQ multiplex PCR, and its TCRdb copy is limited to in-frame clones, with some not included. The sample includes 82,000 or so clones, 10% of them seen just once. The data stem from a study of cytomegalovirus exposure and HLA in healthy donors. General observations from the study: Rare sequences made up most TCRs, while some public TCRs were found in many donors. Cytomegalovirus-associated status was assigned to about 160 TCR beta chains. The authors later linked a missense DCLRE1C variant to TCR beta V- and J-gene trimming.

This clonotype originated in a man aged 60 to 69 in good health and CMV-seropositive. Material: PBMCs.

CDR3 in DNA: TGTGCCAGCACCCGCGACACGGCTGGGGCCAACGTCCTGACTTTC. Translating it yields CASTRDTAGANVLTF. This sequence joins TRBV7-9 and TRBJ2-6; D is unclear. This CDR3 region has 15 residues. Trimming took 7 bases from V and 2 from J, leaving 12 bases between them. CDR1 SEHNR and CDR2 FQNEAQ come from the germline V gene (reference sequence). The full variable domain, its missing parts supplied by reference TRBV7-9 and TRBJ2-6, is DTGVSQNPRHKITKRGQNVTFRCDPISEHNRLYWYRQTLGQGPEFLTYFQNEAQLEKSRLLSDRFSAERPKGSFSTLEIQRTEQGDSAMYLCASTRDTAGANVLTFGAGSRLTVL.